This is a list of T cell receptor beta chains from one sample in a study of cytomegalovirus exposure and HLA in healthy donors. Some clones are missing from TCRdb's copy, which holds only in-frame ones; the method was immunoSEQ multiplex PCR. The data contain approximately 220,000 clones, 80% to 90% of them singletons. The sample comprised PBMCs. These receptors were collected from a man in his thirties or forties in good health and CMV-seronegative. Each CDR3 is given with its conserved first and last residue. The D gene is left open where the match is weak. Where a row states a size, it is once, few, many or the class of an expanded clone; other rows omit it.

TRBJ1-2 - TRBV4-3 - TGCGCCAGCAGCCACATGGACAGTAACTATGGCTACACCTTC CASSHMDSNYGYTF
TRBJ1-1 - TRBV19 - TGTGCCAGTAGGTTGACAGGGAACACTGAAGCTTTCTTT CASRLTGNTEAFF
TRBJ1-2 TRBD1 TRBV25-1 - TGTGCCAGCAGTGACAGACCATCCGGGACAGGGACCTATGGCTACACCTTC CASSDRPSGTGTYGYTF
TRBJ1-5 - TRBV28 once TGTGCCAGCCTGGCTGGGACAACCGATCAGCCCCAGCATTTT CASLAGTTDQPQHF
TRBJ1-1 - TRBV6-6 few TGTGCCAGCAGCCCCCGTCGGACAGCTGACACTGAAGCTTTCTTT CASSPRRTADTEAFF
TRBJ2-3 TRBD1 TRBV6-1 - TGTGCCAGCAGTCCGGACAGGGGAGCTGCAGATACGCAGTATTTT CASSPDRGAADTQYF
TRBJ2-5 - TRBV2 - TGTGCCAGCAGTGCCAGCGGTCAAGAGACCCAGTACTTC CASSASGQETQYF
TRBJ1-1 - TRBV27 - TGTGCCAGCAGGTCGGGGGGGACTGAAGCTTTCTTT CASRSGGTEAFF
TRBJ1-1 - TRBV10-3 - TGTGCCATCAGCTCAACAGGCGATGGGATGAACACTGAAGCTTTCTTT CAISSTGDGMNTEAFF
TRBJ1-1 - TRBV9 - TGTGCCAGCAGCGTGGCGGGGACGGACACTGAAGCTTTCTTT CASSVAGTDTEAFF
TRBJ2-5 - TRBV20-1 - TGCAGTGCTATCCGGGACCAGTACTTC CSAIRDQYF
TRBJ1-5 - TRBV19 - TGTGCCAGTAGTATTTTTTTCGGGGGTTTCGGCAATCAGCCCCAGCATTTT CASSIFFGGFGNQPQHF
TRBJ2-7 TRBD1 TRBV28 - TGTGCCAGCAGTCAAACTACAGGGGGGAACTACGAGCAGTACTTC CASSQTTGGNYEQYF
TRBJ2-7 - TRBV7-9 once TGTGCCAGCGCAAACCCAGGGGAGGGCGAGCAGTACTTC CASANPGEGEQYF
TRBJ1-3 - TRBV12-1 - TGTGCCAGCAGCTCCCGGGACAAAACTGGAAACACCATATATTTT CASSSRDKTGNTIYF
TRBJ2-7 TRBD1 TRBV6-6 - TGTGCCAGCAGCCTACCGGGACAGGGCTACGAGCAGTACTTC CASSLPGQGYEQYF
TRBJ2-7 TRBD2 TRBV5-4 few TGTGCCAGCAGCTCCTTGACTAGCGGGGTGTCCTACGAGCAGTACTTC CASSSLTSGVSYEQYF
TRBJ2-3 TRBD1 TRBV5-4 - TGTGCCAGCAGCGGCGACAGGGAGAGTACAGATACGCAGTATTTT CASSGDRESTDTQYF
TRBJ2-1 TRBD2 TRBV28 - TGTGCCAGCAGTTTCCTGTACGCACCCACTAGCGGGGGGCCGAGGAATGAGCAGTTCTTC CASSFLYAPTSGGPRNEQFF
TRBJ1-2 - TRBV5-4 few TGTGCCAGCAGCCCAAGGACAGCTAACTATGGCTACACCTTC CASSPRTANYGYTF
TRBJ1-1 TRBD1 TRBV18 - TGTGCCAGCTCTACCTTCGACAGGGACGCTTTCTTT CASSTFDRDAFF
TRBJ2-3 TRBD2 TRBV2 - TGTGCCAGCAGTGAAGGACTAGCGGTTAGCACAGATACGCAGTATTTT CASSEGLAVSTDTQYF
TRBJ2-7 - TRBV5-1 - TGCGCCAGCAGTGTACAGGCGCACTCCTACGAGCAGTACTTC CASSVQAHSYEQYF
TRBJ2-1 TRBD2 TRBV6-1 - TGTGCCAGCAGTGACGCTAGCGGGGGGGCCTCCAATGAGCAGTTCTTC CASSDASGGASNEQFF
TRBJ1-1 - TRBV19 - TGTGCCAGTAGTATAAGACAGGCTCCCATGATGACTGAAGCTTTCTTT CASSIRQAPMMTEAFF
TRBJ1-5 TRBD1 TRBV2 - TGTGCCAGCCAGGGACAGATCAATCAGCCCCAGCATTTT CASQGQINQPQHF
TRBJ1-5 - TRBV19 few TGTGCCAGTAGTATAACAGGGTCGGGCAATCAGCCCCAGCATTTT CASSITGSGNQPQHF
TRBJ1-5 - TRBV28 - TGTGCCAGCAGACACAGGGAGAGCAATCAGCCCCAGCATTTT CASRHRESNQPQHF
TRBJ1-4 - TRBV5-1 - TGCGCCAGCAGCTTGGCGGGTGTGACTAATGAAAAACTGTTTTTT CASSLAGVTNEKLFF
TRBJ2-7 - TRBV5-6 - TGTGCCAGCAGCTTTGTCGGTACTTACGAGCAGTACTTC CASSFVGTYEQYF
TRBJ2-4 TRBD2 TRBV28 - TGTGCCAGCAGTGGCGGGGGGTTCGTGTGGAAAAACATTCAGTACTTC CASSGGGFVWKNIQYF
TRBJ2-7 TRBD1 TRBV5-4 - TGTGCCAGCAGAAAGACAGGGGGTAACGAGCAGTACTTC CASRKTGGNEQYF
TRBJ2-5 - TRBV11-2 once TGTGCCAGCAGCCCGGAGACGTGGGAGACCCAGTACTTC CASSPETWETQYF
TRBJ2-7 TRBD1 TRBV5-1 - TGCGCCAGCAGCGGGACAGGGGGCGCCTACGAGCAGTACTTC CASSGTGGAYEQYF
TRBJ2-4 - TRBV6-5 - TGTGCCAGCAGGCAAGGGACTCAGGGGGACATTCAGTACTTC CASRQGTQGDIQYF
TRBJ1-1 - TRBV5-6 - TGTGCCAGCAGCCCCTCAGGCGGGGAAGCTTTCTTT CASSPSGGEAFF
TRBJ1-1 - TRBV2 - TGTGCCAGCACCCCATCAGAGGCAAACACTGAAGCTTTCTTT CASTPSEANTEAFF
TRBJ1-4 - TRBV6-5 - TGTGCCAGCAGTTACGCCTTACAAGGGGGGGATGAAAAACTGTTTTTT CASSYALQGGDEKLFF
TRBJ2-1 - TRBV5-1 - TGCGCCAGCAGCTCCCCACTAGGATACAATGAGCAGTTCTTC CASSSPLGYNEQFF
TRBJ2-5 - TRBV11-2 - TGTGCCAGCAGCTCCACAGGGTTAGGAGAGACCCAGTACTTC CASSSTGLGETQYF
TRBJ2-7 TRBD1 TRBV28 - TGTGCCAGCACCGGGACAGGGGATAACTACGAGCAGTACTTC CASTGTGDNYEQYF
TRBJ2-7 TRBD1 TRBV2 - TGTGCCAGCAGAGGGACAGCCTACGAGCAGTACTTC CASRGTAYEQYF
TRBJ1-6 - TRBV7-2 - TGTGCCAGCAGCTTAGAGTATCAGGGATATAATTCACCCCTCCACTTT CASSLEYQGYNSPLHF
TRBJ2-2 TRBD1 TRBV6-6 - TGTGCCAGCAGTTACAAGGGGGCGGTAACCGGGGAGCTGTTTTTT CASSYKGAVTGELFF
TRBJ2-2 TRBD1 TRBV7-8 - TGTGCCAGCTCTGAACAGGGGGCGACCGGGGAGCTGTTTTTT CASSEQGATGELFF
TRBJ1-6 - TRBV2 - TGTGCCAGCAGAGAGAACCACTCCTATAATTCACCCCTCCACTTT CASRENHSYNSPLHF
TRBJ2-4 TRBD1 TRBV4-1 - TGCGCCAGCAGCAGTGATTTTACAGGGGGCGCAACCAAAAACATTCAGTACTTC CASSSDFTGGATKNIQYF